This T cell receptor (beta chain) was captured in a study of breast tumors, draining lymph nodes, adjacent tissues. CDR3 length equals 14 residues. Germline CDR1 is SEHNR and CDR2 is FQNEAQ (reference sequence). Trimming took 3 bases from V and 6 from J; bases not matched to a gene: 6. Samples came from axillary lymph nodes draining the breast cancer. This clonotype was picked up many times. The antigen remains undetermined. Study-level points and caveats: Most tumor T cells seemingly derive from lymph node, then expand in tumor. Data only fit, rather than demonstrated, lymph node origin of most tumor T cells.

Each CDR3 protein gets one entry after TCRdb re-called the multiplex PCR reads with MiXCR. This table holds under 150,000 distinct CDR3 sequences, about 20% found once. The sample taken for sequencing was axillary lymph node tissue. The V and J genes are TRBV7-9 and TRBJ2-7; 9 positions match TRBD2. This sequence was found in a female donor with breast cancer. Some clones in this sample may be carry-over from other donors' samples. The CDR3 region has the DNA TGTGCCAGCAGCTTGGGTAGCGGGAGCAGCGAGCAGTACTTC. Protein sequence: CASSLGSGSSEQYF.